Listed here is a single T cell receptor beta chain. Its antigen is not known. TCRdb recomputed calls from the RT-PCR reads with MiXCR, one row per CDR3 protein. The table has almost 250,000 distinct CDR3 sequences, more than 10% seen once. Germline CDR1 is DFQATT and CDR2 is SNEGSKA (reference sequence). V was cut by 1 base and J by 0 bases, with 13 bases left in between. The CDR3 runs 15 residues. The record originates from a study of response to subunit inactivated influenza vaccine. Study-level findings and limits: The study's authors posited that every seasonal influenza vaccination enlists few new T cells.

The material was non-naive T cells sorted from PBMCs, obtained around 15 days before vaccination. This chain joins TRBV20-1 and TRBJ2-7; TRBD2 might be the D (6 bases). The TCR originated in a middle-aged man who received an inactivated influenza vaccine. The CDR3 nucleotides are TGCAGTGCTAGAGTGGGTAGCGGCGCCTCCTACGAGCAGTACTTC. Translating gives CSARVGSGASYEQYF.